Listed below are T cell receptor beta chains from one sample, sequenced in a study of T cells in Graves' hyperthyroidism and ophthalmopathy. A single record per CDR3 protein comes from TCRdb applying MiXCR to the multiplex PCR reads. The sample lists more than 650,000 distinct CDR3 sequences; roughly 15% were seen once. The source material was blood. The receptors shown here come from a woman under 30 with Graves' hyperthyroidism. Each CDR3 is given with its conserved first and last residue. Each record gives: D gene, V gene, clone size, CDR3 length, J gene, CDR3 DNA, CDR3 protein. D genes are given only for firm matches. The size entry is marked missing in some rows and otherwise reads once, few, many or a size class.

TRBD1	TRBV12-3/TRBV12-4	many	15	TRBJ1-5	TGTGCCAGCAAGAAAACAGGGGAGCGCAATCAGCCCCAGCATTTT	CASKKTGERNQPQHF
TRBD2	TRBV27	NA	15	TRBJ2-1	TGTGCCAGCAACTTCGGGAGGGTTCCCTACAATGAGCAGTTCTTC	CASNFGRVPYNEQFF
NA	TRBV18	many	15	TRBJ2-5	TGTGCCAGCTCACCACTAGTGAGCAAGCAAGAGACCCAGTACTTC	CASSPLVSKQETQYF
NA	TRBV20-1	many	13	TRBJ2-1	TGCAGTGCATGGCGCGTATCCTACAATGAGCAGTTCTTC	CSAWRVSYNEQFF
NA	TRBV20-1	NA	12	TRBJ1-1	TGCAGTGCGGGACGGATGGACCAGGAAGCTTTCTTT	CSAGRMDQEAFF
TRBD1	TRBV7-9	many	18	TRBJ2-7	TGTGCCAGCAGCTTAGCGGTCAGGGGGCGCGGGATCAACTACGAGCAGTACTTC	CASSLAVRGRGINYEQYF
NA	TRBV12-3/TRBV12-4	NA	17	TRBJ2-3	TGTGCCAGCAGTTCCCGGGCGGGTAGCTTACTTACAGATACGCAGTATTTT	CASSSRAGSLLTDTQYF
TRBD2	TRBV6-5	NA	12	TRBJ2-7	TGTGCCAGCAGAGGGACTAGAGGGGAGCAGTACTTC	CASRGTRGEQYF
NA	TRBV28	many	15	TRBJ2-5	TGTGCCAGCAGTTTGCCCACCGAAAGCCAAGAGACCCAGTACTTC	CASSLPTESQETQYF
TRBD1	TRBV2	many	15	TRBJ2-7	TGTGCCAGCAGTTCCCGGGACAGGGGGCTCTACGAGCAGTACTTC	CASSSRDRGLYEQYF
TRBD1	TRBV7-9	few	14	TRBJ2-7	TGTGCCAGCATCCTAACAGGGGGCTTGGGCGAGCAGTACTTC	CASILTGGLGEQYF
TRBD1	TRBV19	NA	15	TRBJ2-2	TGTGCCAGTGACCAGGGGGCCGCGAGCACCGGGGAGCTGTTTTTT	CASDQGAASTGELFF
TRBD2	TRBV9	many	16	TRBJ2-3	TGTGCCAGCAGCGTAGGGACTAGCGGATACACAGATACGCAGTATTTT	CASSVGTSGYTDTQYF
NA	TRBV5-6	few	14	TRBJ1-5	TGTGCCAGCAGCAATAGAGGACGGAATCAGCCCCAGCATTTT	CASSNRGRNQPQHF
TRBD1	TRBV24-1	few	15	TRBJ1-2	TGTGCCACCAGTGATTCCGGGACAGGAAAACGTGGCTACACCTTC	CATSDSGTGKRGYTF
TRBD1	TRBV5-4	once	16	TRBJ2-7	TGTGCCAGCAGCTTGGGCAGGGGGCAAAGCTCCTACGAGCAGTACTTC	CASSLGRGQSSYEQYF